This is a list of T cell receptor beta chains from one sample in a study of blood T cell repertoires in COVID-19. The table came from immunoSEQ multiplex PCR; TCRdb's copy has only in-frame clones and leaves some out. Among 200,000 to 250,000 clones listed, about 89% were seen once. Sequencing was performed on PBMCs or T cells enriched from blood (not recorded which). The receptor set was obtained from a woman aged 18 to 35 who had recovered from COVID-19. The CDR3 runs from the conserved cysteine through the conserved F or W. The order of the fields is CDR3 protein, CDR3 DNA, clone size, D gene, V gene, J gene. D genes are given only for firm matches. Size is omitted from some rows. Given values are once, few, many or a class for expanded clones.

CDR3: CASSPRDRNTEAFF
DNA: TGTGCCAGCAGCCCCCGGGACAGGAACACTGAAGCTTTCTTT
size: NA
D: TRBD1
V: TRBV11-3
J: TRBJ1-1

CDR3: CARSSGNTIYF
DNA: TGCGCCAGAAGCTCTGGAAACACCATATATTTT
size: NA
D: NA
V: TRBV29-1
J: TRBJ1-3

CDR3: CATSAGRDRATDTQYF
DNA: TGTGCCACCAGCGCAGGCCGGGACAGAGCCACAGATACGCAGTATTTT
size: NA
D: TRBD1
V: TRBV15
J: TRBJ2-3

CDR3: CASSYFREGAPVF
DNA: TGTGCCAGCAGTTACTTCCGGGAGGGGGCCCCCGTATTT
size: NA
D: NA
V: TRBV6-5
J: TRBJ2-3

CDR3: CASSWRGAGTEAFF
DNA: TGTGCCAGTAGCTGGCGGGGGGCAGGGACTGAAGCTTTCTTT
size: NA
D: NA
V: TRBV19
J: TRBJ1-1

CDR3: CATRDRATDTQYF
DNA: TGTGCCACCAGGGACAGGGCCACAGATACGCAGTATTTT
size: once
D: TRBD1
V: TRBV24-1
J: TRBJ2-3

CDR3: CASSTGVAGELFF
DNA: TGTGCCAGCAGCACAGGAGTTGCCGGGGAGCTGTTTTTT
size: NA
D: NA
V: TRBV12-3/TRBV12-4
J: TRBJ2-2

CDR3: CASSVDVSYGYTF
DNA: TGTGCCAGCAGCGTAGATGTTAGCTATGGCTACACCTTC
size: NA
D: NA
V: TRBV9
J: TRBJ1-2

CDR3: CAISERGPSSMNTEAFF
DNA: TGTGCCATCAGTGAGCGCGGCCCGAGCTCCATGAACACTGAAGCTTTCTTT
size: once
D: NA
V: TRBV10-3
J: TRBJ1-1

CDR3: CASSFGGGRGDF
DNA: TGTGCCAGCAGCTTTGGTGGGGGCCGAGGGGATTTT
size: NA
D: NA
V: TRBV5-4
J: TRBJ2-3

CDR3: CASSQASSGGIQGGELFF
DNA: TGCGCCAGCAGCCAAGCCTCAAGCGGGGGGATTCAGGGCGGGGAGCTGTTTTTT
size: NA
D: TRBD2
V: TRBV4-3
J: TRBJ2-2

CDR3: CSAITLGDSSYNEQFF
DNA: TGCAGCGCTATAACCCTAGGGGATAGCTCCTACAATGAGCAGTTCTTC
size: NA
D: NA
V: TRBV29-1
J: TRBJ2-1

CDR3: CASSLRLQGDQPQHF
DNA: TGCGCCAGCAGCCTCCGGTTGCAAGGGGATCAGCCCCAGCATTTT
size: NA
D: NA
V: TRBV4-3
J: TRBJ1-5

CDR3: CASSLGGGMNTEAFF
DNA: TGTGCCAGCAGCCTCGGGGGAGGGATGAACACTGAAGCTTTCTTT
size: NA
D: NA
V: TRBV28
J: TRBJ1-1

CDR3: CASSPQQGRNTEAFF
DNA: TGTGCCAGCAGTCCGCAACAGGGGCGGAACACTGAAGCTTTCTTT
size: NA
D: TRBD1
V: TRBV25-1
J: TRBJ1-1